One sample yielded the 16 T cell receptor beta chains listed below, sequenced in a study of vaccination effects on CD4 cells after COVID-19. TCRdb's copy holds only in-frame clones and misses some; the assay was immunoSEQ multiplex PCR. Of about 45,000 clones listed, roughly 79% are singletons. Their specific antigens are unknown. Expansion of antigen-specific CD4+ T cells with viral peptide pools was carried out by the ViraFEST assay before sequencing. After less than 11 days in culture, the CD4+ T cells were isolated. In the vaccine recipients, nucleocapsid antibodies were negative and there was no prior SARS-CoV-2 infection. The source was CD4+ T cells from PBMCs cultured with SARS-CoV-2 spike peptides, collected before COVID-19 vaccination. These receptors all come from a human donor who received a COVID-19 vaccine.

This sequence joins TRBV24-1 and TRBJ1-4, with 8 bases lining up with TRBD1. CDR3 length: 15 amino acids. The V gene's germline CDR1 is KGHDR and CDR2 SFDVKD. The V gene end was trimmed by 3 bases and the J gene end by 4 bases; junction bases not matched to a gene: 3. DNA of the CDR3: TGTGCCACCAGTGATGGGGACAGGATTAATGAAAAACTGTTTTTT. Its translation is CATSDGDRINEKLFF.

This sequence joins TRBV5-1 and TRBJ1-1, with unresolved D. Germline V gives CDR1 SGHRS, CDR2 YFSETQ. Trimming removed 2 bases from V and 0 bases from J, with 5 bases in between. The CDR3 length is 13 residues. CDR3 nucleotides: TGCGCCAGCAGCTTTATTTTGAACACTGAAGCTTTCTTT. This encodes CASSFILNTEAFF.

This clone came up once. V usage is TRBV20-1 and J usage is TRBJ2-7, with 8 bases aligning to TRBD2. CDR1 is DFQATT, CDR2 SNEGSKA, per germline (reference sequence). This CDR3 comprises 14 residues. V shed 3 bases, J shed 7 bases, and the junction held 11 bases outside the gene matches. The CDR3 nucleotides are TGCAGTGCTAGTAGCCCGGGGGGGCCGAGGGAGCAGTACGTC. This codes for CSASSPGGPREQYV.

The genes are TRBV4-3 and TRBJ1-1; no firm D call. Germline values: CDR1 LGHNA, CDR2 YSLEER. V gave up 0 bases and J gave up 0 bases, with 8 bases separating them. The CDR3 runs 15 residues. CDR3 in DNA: TGCGCCAGCAGCCAAGAATGGCAGTTGAACACTGAAGCTTTCTTT. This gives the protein CASSQEWQLNTEAFF.

For the CDR3, the DNA is TGCGCCAGCCGCCGCGACAGGGGGAATACTGAAGCTTTCTTT. Translated: CASRRDRGNTEAFF. This chain uses TRBV5-1 with TRBJ1-1; 9 nucleotides agree with TRBD1. Trimming cost V 7 bases and J 5 bases; bases outside gene matches: 9. The germline V gene has CDR1 SGHRS and CDR2 YFSETQ. The CDR3 spans 14 residues.

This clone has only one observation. The CDR3 loop is CASSSSRTGGEQTQYF. CDR3 DNA sequence: TGTGCCAGCAGCTCTAGTCGGACAGGCGGGGAACAGACCCAGTACTTC. The V and J genes are TRBV5-4 and TRBJ2-5; D is possibly TRBD1 (7 bases). The V and J ends lost 3 bases and 6 bases respectively, with 21 bases between them. The CDR3 sequence is 16 residues long. From germline, CDR1 is SGHNT and CDR2 YYREEE (reference sequence).

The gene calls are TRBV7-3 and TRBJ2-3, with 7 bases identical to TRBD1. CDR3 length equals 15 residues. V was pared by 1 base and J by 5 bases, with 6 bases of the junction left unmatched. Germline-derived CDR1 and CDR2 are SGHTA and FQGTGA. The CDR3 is CASSLRSGGEDTQYF. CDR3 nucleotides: TGTGCCAGCAGCTTAAGGTCAGGGGGAGAAGATACGCAGTATTTT.

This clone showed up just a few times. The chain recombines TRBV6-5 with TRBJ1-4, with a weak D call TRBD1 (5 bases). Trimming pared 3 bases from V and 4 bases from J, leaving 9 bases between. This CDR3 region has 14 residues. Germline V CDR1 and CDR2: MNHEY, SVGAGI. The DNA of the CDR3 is TGTGCCAGCAGTTATGACAGTTATAATGAAAAACTGTTTTTT. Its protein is CASSYDSYNEKLFF.

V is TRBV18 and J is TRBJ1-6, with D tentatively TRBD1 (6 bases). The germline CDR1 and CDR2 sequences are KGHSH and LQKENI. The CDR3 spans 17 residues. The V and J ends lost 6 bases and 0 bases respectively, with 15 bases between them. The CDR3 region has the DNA TGTGCCAGCTCCCTCAACAGGGAAAGCTCCTATAATTCACCCCTCCACTTT. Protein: CASSLNRESSYNSPLHF.

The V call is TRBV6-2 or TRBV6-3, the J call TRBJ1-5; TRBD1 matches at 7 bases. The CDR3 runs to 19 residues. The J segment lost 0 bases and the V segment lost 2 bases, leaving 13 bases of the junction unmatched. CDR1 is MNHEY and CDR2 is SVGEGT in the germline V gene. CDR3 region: CASSYGTELNPNSNQPQHF. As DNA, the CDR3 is TGTGCCAGCAGTTACGGGACAGAACTAAACCCTAATAGCAATCAGCCCCAGCATTTT.

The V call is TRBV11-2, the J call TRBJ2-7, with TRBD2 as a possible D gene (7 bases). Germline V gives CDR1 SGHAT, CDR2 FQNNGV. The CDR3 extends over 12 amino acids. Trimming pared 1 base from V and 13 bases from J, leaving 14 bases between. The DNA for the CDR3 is TGTGCCAGCAGCTTAGGCGCCGGGGGGCTCTACGTC. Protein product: CASSLGAGGLYV.

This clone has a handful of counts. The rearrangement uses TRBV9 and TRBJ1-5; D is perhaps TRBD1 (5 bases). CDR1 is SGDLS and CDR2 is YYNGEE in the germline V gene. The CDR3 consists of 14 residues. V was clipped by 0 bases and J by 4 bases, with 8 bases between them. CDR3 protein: CASSVGGGNQPQHF. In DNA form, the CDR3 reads TGTGCCAGCAGCGTAGGCGGGGGAAATCAGCCCCAGCATTTT.

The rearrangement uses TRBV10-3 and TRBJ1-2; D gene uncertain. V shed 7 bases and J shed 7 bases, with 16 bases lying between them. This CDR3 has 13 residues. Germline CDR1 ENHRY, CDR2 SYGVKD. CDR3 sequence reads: CAINTGEAFGYTF. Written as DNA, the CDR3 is TGTGCCATCAATACCGGGGAAGCGTTTGGCTACACCTTC.

The CDR3 region has the DNA TGCAGTGCTAGTTCCCCCGGGACAGAGTATTACAATGAGCAGTTCTTC. It codes for CSASSPGTEYYNEQFF. The V call is TRBV20-1, the J call TRBJ2-1; 7 bases match TRBD1. Trimming took 3 bases from V and 4 from J; bases not matched to a gene: 12. In germline, CDR1 is DFQATT, CDR2 SNEGSKA (reference sequence). CDR3 length: 16 amino acids.

CDR3 nucleotide sequence: TGTGCCTGGAGTGTACTCCAGGGGGCCGAGCAGTTCTTC. Protein sequence: CAWSVLQGAEQFF. The chain employs TRBV30 and TRBJ2-1; 8 bases are a match to TRBD1. The CDR3 runs 13 residues. V shed 0 bases, J shed 10 bases, and the junction held 5 bases outside the gene matches. Germline CDR1 is GTSNPN and CDR2 is SVGIG (reference sequence).

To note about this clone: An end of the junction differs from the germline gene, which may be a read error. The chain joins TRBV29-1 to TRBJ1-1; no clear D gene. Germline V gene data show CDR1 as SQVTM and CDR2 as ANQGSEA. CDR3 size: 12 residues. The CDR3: CSVEGWSTEAFF. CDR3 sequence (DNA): TGCAGCGTCGAAGGATGGAGCACTGAAGCTTTCTTT.